Following are 30 T cell receptor beta chains from one sample sequenced in a study of T cells in tumors after PD-1 blockade (dated 2019 in TCRdb). The library came from the immunoSEQ multiplex PCR assay. Drawn from immuneACCESS, this table holds only the in-frame rearrangements with V and J called that TCRdb kept. Clones are partly lost; checked studies trace under half to an unresolved V gene and leave the rest unexplained. The sample profile shows more than 50,000 clones; roughly 70% of them were found once. The biggest ten clones account for approximately 4.5% of the sample. Explained via the paper, the time point label denotes: after anti-PD-1 therapy. Here the sequenced sample was PBMCs, taken after anti-PD-1 treatment. Receptors originate from a human donor with basal cell carcinoma.

In its sample, this clone was seen a few times. The chain links TRBV19 to TRBJ2-6, with D perhaps TRBD2 (5 bases). The CDR3 contains 17 residues. The ends were cut back, 5 bases at V and 2 bases at J, with 16 bases in the middle. Germline lookup yields CDR1 LNHDA and CDR2 SQIVND (reference sequence). DNA for the CDR3: TGTGCCAGTAGTGGAGGAGGTCGGGTAGCTGGGGCCAACGTCCTGACTTTC. It encodes CASSGGGRVAGANVLTF.

The chain uses TRBV5-4 and TRBJ1-1; 7 bases map to TRBD1. Per germline, CDR1 SGHNT and CDR2 YYREEE (reference sequence). V was clipped by 0 bases and J by 2 bases; unmatched bases: 4. The CDR3 contains 15 residues. The CDR3 is CASSLGNRGNTEAFF. The CDR3, as DNA: TGTGCCAGCAGCTTGGGGAACAGGGGAAACACTGAAGCTTTCTTT. The full variable domain, in which reference TRBV5-4 and TRBJ1-1 provide the parts outside the CDR3, is ETGVTQSPTHLIKTRGQQVTLRCSSQSGHNTVSWYQQALGQGPQFIFQYYREEENGRGNFPPRFSGLQFPNYSSELNVNALELDDSALYLCASSLGNRGNTEAFFGQGTRLTVV.

This clone was picked up a small number of times. V gene TRBV5-4 combines with J gene TRBJ1-2; tentative D call: TRBD1 (5 bases). Germline V CDR1 and CDR2: SGHNT, YYREEE (reference sequence). V lost 0 bases and J 3 bases, leaving 9 bases between the germline ends. The CDR3 loop spans 14 amino acids. CDR3 DNA sequence: TGTGCCAGCAGCTTGGGACAGCCCTACTATGGCTACACCTTC. It codes for CASSLGQPYYGYTF.

This clone appeared a few times. The chain links TRBV7-9 to TRBJ2-1, with TRBD1 identical over 11 bases. V lost 11 bases and J lost 3; bases outside the gene matches: 6. The germline gives CDR1 SEHNR, CDR2 FQNEAQ (reference sequence). There are 14 residues in the CDR3. The CDR3 reads CAGKGTGGYNEQFF. The DNA of the CDR3 is TGTGCCGGGAAGGGGACAGGGGGCTACAATGAGCAGTTCTTC.

In nucleotides, the CDR3 is TGTGCCAGCAGCTTCGACAGCCGAGGAGGAAACACCATATATTTT. Its protein is CASSFDSRGGNTIYF. This sequence joins TRBV5-4 and TRBJ1-3; a weak D match, TRBD1 (5 bases). Trimming pared 2 bases from V and 4 bases from J, leaving 13 bases between. Germline CDR1 reads SGHNT; CDR2 reads YYREEE (reference sequence). This CDR3 has 15 residues.

The CDR3 sequence is CSATPGQAYTF. The CDR3 nucleotides are TGCAGTGCTACCCCCGGACAGGCCTACACCTTC. J is TRBJ1-2 and V is TRBV20-1; 7 bases are shared with TRBD1. The germline V gene has CDR1 DFQATT and CDR2 SNEGSKA (reference sequence). V shed 4 bases, J shed 10 bases, and the junction held 6 bases outside the gene matches. The CDR3 consists of 11 residues.

This clone was detected only once. The chain links TRBV21-1 to TRBJ1-2; TRBD1 is the table's D call and was not checked against the DNA. TRBV21-1 is labeled a pseudogene. This CDR3 has 12 residues. The CDR3 DNA is TGTGCCAGCGACGCAGGGGGCATTGGCTACACCTTC. It translates to CASDAGGIGYTF.

The chain carries TRBV2 and TRBJ1-2; no clear D gene. V was cut by 6 bases and J by 5 bases, with 10 bases left in between. Germline CDR1 is SNHLY and CDR2 is FYNNEI. The CDR3 extends over 12 amino acids. The DNA of the CDR3 is TGTGCCAGCAGCCACGGGGATTATGGCTACACCTTC. Residues: CASSHGDYGYTF. The entire variable domain, with the rest obtained from reference TRBV2 and TRBJ1-2, is as follows: EPEVTQTPSHQVTQMGQEVILRCVPISNHLYFYWYRQILGQKVEFLVSFYNNEISEKSEIFDDQFSVERPDGSNFTLKIRSTKLEDSAMYFCASSHGDYGYTFGSGTRLTVV.

This sequence joins TRBV27 and TRBJ2-7; D perhaps matches TRBD2 (5 bases). CDR1 is MNHEY and CDR2 is SMNVEV in the germline V gene (reference sequence). The CDR3 is made up of 14 amino acids. Trimming took off 2 bases at V and 1 base at J, with 9 bases between the two ends. CDR3 residues: CASSLREGSYEQYF. DNA for the CDR3: TGTGCCAGCAGTTTACGAGAGGGATCCTACGAGCAGTACTTC.

This clone has more than one count but fewer than ten. The CDR3 sequence is CASSHRPGLSYEQYF. CDR3 bases: TGCGCCAGCAGCCACAGACCGGGACTGAGCTACGAGCAGTACTTC. The chain links TRBV4-1 to TRBJ2-7, with a tentative D call TRBD2 (6 bases). The CDR3 spans 15 residues. The V end was cut by 3 bases, the J end by 3 bases, with 15 bases between. CDR1 is MGHRA, CDR2 YSYEKL, per germline.

This chain connects TRBV2 to TRBJ2-1; D possibly uses TRBD1 or TRBD2 (5 bases each). V shed 6 bases and J shed 6 bases, with 21 bases lying between them. Germline CDR1 is SNHLY and CDR2 is FYNNEI. The CDR3 runs 16 residues. The chain's CDR3 is CASRELGTALSNEQFF. The CDR3 DNA sequence: TGTGCCAGCAGGGAGCTCGGGACGGCCCTATCCAATGAGCAGTTCTTC.

The chain links TRBV6-2 or TRBV6-3 to TRBJ1-1; TRBD1 matches 7 bases. This CDR3 region has 13 residues. Germline V gene data show CDR1 as MNHEY and CDR2 as SVGEGT. The trim removed 5 bases at V and 3 bases at J, leaving 3 bases unmatched. The chain's CDR3 is CASSPGGYTEAFF. The CDR3 DNA follows: TGTGCCAGCAGTCCAGGGGGGTACACTGAAGCTTTCTTT.

The V gene is TRBV27, the J gene TRBJ2-2, with TRBD1 matching over 7 bases. Losses at the gene ends were 8 bases for V and 0 bases for J; bases not matched to a gene: 6. The CDR3 consists of 15 residues. Germline-derived CDR1 and CDR2 are MNHEY and SMNVEV (reference sequence). The CDR3, as DNA: TGTGCCAGCCAAACGGGACAGACGAACACCGGGGAGCTGTTTTTT. Protein: CASQTGQTNTGELFF.

The CDR3 here is CASSPRAGRYTF. CDR3 DNA sequence: TGTGCCAGCAGTCCCCGGGCAGGTAGGTACACCTTC. The chain links TRBV27 to TRBJ1-2, with D unclear. The V and J ends lost 5 bases and 11 bases respectively, with 15 bases between them. CDR1 and CDR2 (germline): MNHEY, SMNVEV (reference sequence). The CDR3 runs 12 residues.

The CDR3 is CASSLETGTGNTIYF. The CDR3 region has the DNA TGCGCCAGCAGCTTGGAGACAGGGACTGGAAACACCATATATTTT. V is TRBV5-1 and J is TRBJ1-3; 7 positions agree with TRBD1. The CDR3 is 15 residues long. The trim removed 0 bases at V and 2 bases at J, leaving 2 bases unmatched. Germline V gene lookup returns CDR1 SGHRS and CDR2 YFSETQ.

At least ten counts were recorded for this clone. The chain uses TRBV3-1 (or the pseudogene TRBV3-2) and TRBJ1-3; D unresolved. The germline V gene encodes CDR1 LGHDT and CDR2 YNNKEL (reference sequence). Trimming removed 0 bases from V and 6 bases from J, with 9 bases in between. This CDR3 is 14 amino acids long. The CDR3 DNA sequence: TGTGCCAGCAGCCAAGAGTACAGATCAAACACCATATATTTT. Residues: CASSQEYRSNTIYF.

This clone has only one observation. The V call is TRBV6-1, the J call TRBJ2-3; D is unclear. V was pared by 0 bases and J by 1 base, with 11 bases between. Germline loops: CDR1 MNHNS, CDR2 SASEGT. The CDR3 runs to 16 residues. The CDR3 loop reads CASSEAGLPGTDTQYF. The CDR3 DNA follows: TGTGCCAGCAGTGAAGCAGGTTTGCCCGGCACAGATACGCAGTATTTT.

This clone occurred once. The rearrangement links TRBV6-6 to TRBJ2-7, with a possible D match to TRBD2 (5 bases). This CDR3 has 16 residues. Between the trimmed V and J ends, which lost 0 bases and 2 bases, there was a span of 14 bases. The germline V gene has CDR1 MNHNY and CDR2 SVGAGI (reference sequence). The CDR3 DNA follows: TGTGCCAGCAGTTACTCGGACTTCCTCGGCACCTACGAGCAGTACTTC. This codes for CASSYSDFLGTYEQYF.

V usage is TRBV10-3 and J usage is TRBJ1-3; no definite D call. Per the germline V gene, CDR1 is ENHRY and CDR2 is SYGVKD. This CDR3 spans 14 amino acids. The V end lost 4 bases, the J end lost 2 bases, and 9 bases lay between the germline ends. The CDR3: CAISGNFAGNTIYF. CDR3 DNA: TGTGCCATCAGTGGTAATTTTGCTGGAAACACCATATATTTT.

The count of this clone is one. The V and J genes are TRBV5-4 and TRBJ2-2; 15 positions match TRBD2. CDR1 is SGHNT, CDR2 YYREEE, per germline (reference sequence). V dropped 5 bases and J dropped 7; count of bases not matched to a gene: 6. The CDR3 is 16 residues long. Here the CDR3 reads CASRWTSGGAGGELFF. Written as DNA, the CDR3 is TGTGCCAGCAGGTGGACTAGCGGGGGGGCCGGCGGGGAGCTGTTTTTT. The full variable domain, in which reference TRBV5-4 and TRBJ2-2 provide the parts outside the CDR3, is ETGVTQSPTHLIKTRGQQVTLRCSSQSGHNTVSWYQQALGQGPQFIFQYYREEENGRGNFPPRFSGLQFPNYSSELNVNALELDDSALYLCASRWTSGGAGGELFFGEGSRLTVL.

V and J are TRBV5-1 and TRBJ2-5, with D possibly matching TRBD1 (6 bases). The CDR3 runs to 16 residues. Germline V gene lookup returns CDR1 SGHRS and CDR2 YFSETQ. V was clipped by 4 bases and J by 5 bases, with 21 bases between them. CDR3 loop: CASSEAGHRAGETQYF. CDR3 nucleotide sequence: TGCGCCAGCAGCGAGGCTGGGCACAGGGCCGGCGAGACCCAGTACTTC.

The chain combines TRBV6-2 or TRBV6-3 with TRBJ2-1; 10 bases agree with TRBD2. Trimming took 6 bases from V and 1 from J; bases not matched to a gene: 9. CDR1 and CDR2 from the germline V gene are MNHEY and SVGEGT. The CDR3 spans 17 residues. CDR3 sequence reads: CASSPSGGGRSYNEQFF. Written as DNA, the CDR3 is TGTGCCAGCAGCCCTAGCGGGGGAGGGCGTTCCTACAATGAGCAGTTCTTC.

This clone was seen a single time. V and J are TRBV2 and TRBJ1-1; D remains ambiguous. Trimming shortened V by 6 bases and J by 0 bases, and 8 bases separated the two germline ends. Germline CDR1 reads SNHLY; CDR2 reads FYNNEI. The CDR3 sequence is 13 residues long. The CDR3 DNA is TGTGCCAGCAGCAGACAAGTGAACACTGAAGCTTTCTTT. This sequence encodes CASSRQVNTEAFF.

This chain joins TRBV4-1 and TRBJ1-2; 7 bases map to TRBD1. The CDR3 runs 17 residues. The ends lost 0 bases at V and 0 bases at J; junction bases unmatched: 7. Per the germline V gene, CDR1 is MGHRA and CDR2 is YSYEKL. The CDR3 reads CASSQDFPTGSNYGYTF. For the CDR3, the DNA is TGCGCCAGCAGCCAAGATTTCCCGACAGGGTCTAACTATGGCTACACCTTC.

The rearrangement joins TRBV5-1 to TRBJ1-6, with TRBD1 matching 8 bases. Trimming at V came to 0 bases and at J to 7 bases, leaving 3 bases not matched to a gene. Germline CDR1 reads SGHRS; CDR2 reads YFSETQ. The CDR3 length is 15 residues. CDR3 nucleotide sequence: TGCGCCAGCAGCTTGGGACAGGGGAGAAATTCACCCCTCCACTTT. Translating it yields CASSLGQGRNSPLHF.

The J gene is TRBJ1-1, the V gene TRBV7-2; D is ambiguous. Germline CDR1 is SGHTA and CDR2 is FQGNSA. The CDR3 contains 14 residues. The V gene lost 3 bases and the J gene lost 5 bases, with 13 bases spanning the gap. The CDR3 sequence: CASSFSRRGTEAFF. The CDR3 bases are TGTGCCAGCAGCTTCTCACGTCGGGGAACTGAAGCTTTCTTT.

The chain couples TRBV9 to TRBJ2-3; 12 bases fit TRBD1. Germline loops: CDR1 SGDLS, CDR2 YYNGEE. V trimming: 4 bases; J trimming: 8 bases; junction bases outside the gene matches: 14. The CDR3 is 17 amino acids. CDR3 residues: CASSPRPGTGGPGTQYF. The CDR3 region has the DNA TGTGCCAGCAGCCCCCGCCCCGGGACAGGGGGCCCGGGTACGCAGTATTTT. The complete variable domain, with remaining parts taken from reference TRBV9 and TRBJ2-3, reads DSGVTQTPKHLITATGQRVTLRCSPRSGDLSVYWYQQSLDQGLQFLIQYYNGEERAKGNILERFSAQQFPDLHSELNLSSLELGDSALYFCASSPRPGTGGPGTQYFGPGTRLTVL.

This clone was detected a few times. The chain combines TRBV9 with TRBJ2-7; a possible D gene is TRBD2 (6 bases). Per the germline V gene, CDR1 is SGDLS and CDR2 is YYNGEE. CDR3 size: 14 residues. V lost 6 bases to trimming and J lost 2 bases, with 15 bases between them. In DNA, the CDR3 is TGTGCCAGCATGCGGGATTTGGGGGCCTACGAGCAGTACTTC. Its translation is CASMRDLGAYEQYF. Full variable domain (outside the CDR3, taken from reference TRBV9 and TRBJ2-7): DSGVTQTPKHLITATGQRVTLRCSPRSGDLSVYWYQQSLDQGLQFLIQYYNGEERAKGNILERFSAQQFPDLHSELNLSSLELGDSALYFCASMRDLGAYEQYFGPGTRLTVT.

The chain joins TRBV5-4 to TRBJ2-6, with D tentatively TRBD2 (5 bases). CDR1 SGHNT and CDR2 YYREEE come from the germline V gene (reference sequence). The CDR3 loop spans 15 amino acids. Trimming took 4 bases from V and 1 from J, leaving 9 bases between them. The chain's CDR3 is CASSELVSGANVLTF. CDR3 coding DNA: TGTGCCAGCAGCGAACTAGTTTCTGGGGCCAACGTCCTGACTTTC.

The chain's CDR3 is CATDRGDSYTEAFF. In nucleotides, the CDR3 is TGTGCCACAGACAGGGGAGATTCGTACACTGAAGCTTTCTTT. The chain uses TRBV6-5 and TRBJ1-1; 8 positions match TRBD1. The V gene's germline CDR1 is MNHEY and CDR2 SVGAGI. CDR3 length: 14 amino acids. The V segment lost 10 bases and the J segment 3 bases; nucleotides outside the gene matches: 10.